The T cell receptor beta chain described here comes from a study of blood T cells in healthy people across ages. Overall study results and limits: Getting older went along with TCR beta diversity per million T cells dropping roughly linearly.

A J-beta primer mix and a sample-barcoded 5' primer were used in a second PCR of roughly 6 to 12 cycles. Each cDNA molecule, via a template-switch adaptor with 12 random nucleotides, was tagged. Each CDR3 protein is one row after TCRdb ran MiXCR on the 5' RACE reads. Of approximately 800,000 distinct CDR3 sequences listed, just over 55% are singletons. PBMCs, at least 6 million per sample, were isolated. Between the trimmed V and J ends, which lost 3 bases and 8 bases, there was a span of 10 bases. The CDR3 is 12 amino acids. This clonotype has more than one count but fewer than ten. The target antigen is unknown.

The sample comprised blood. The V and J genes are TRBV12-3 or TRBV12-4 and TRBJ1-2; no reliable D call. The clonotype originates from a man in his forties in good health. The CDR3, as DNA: TGTGCCAGCAGTTTTGCAACTGGAGGCTACACCTTC. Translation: CASSFATGGYTF.